This TCR beta chain comes out of a study of blood T cell repertoires in COVID-19. Trimming took off 3 bases at V and 1 base at J, with 12 bases between the two ends. The germline V gene has CDR1 MNHEY and CDR2 SVGAGI. CDR3 length: 15 residues. Measured with immunoSEQ multiplex PCR; TCRdb has only the in-frame clones, and not every one. The profile covers fewer than 60,000 clones, with approximately 87% appearing a single time and around 7.1% taken by the ten largest. The TCR originated in an older woman with COVID-19, enrolled during active disease. The sample taken for sequencing was peripheral blood. V is TRBV6-5 and J is TRBJ1-1; no clear D. CDR3 bases: TGTGCCAGCAGTTATTTTGCAGGATCGAACACTGAAGCTTTCTTT. Protein product: CASSYFAGSNTEAFF.